This TCR beta chain was sequenced for a study of response to subunit inactivated influenza vaccine. Findings and caveats of the study: A suggestion made by the authors is that each seasonal influenza vaccination recruits few new T cells.

Germline assignment: CDR1 SGHDN and CDR2 FVKESK. The V end lost 1 base, the J end lost 8 bases, and 11 bases lay between the germline ends. The CDR3 contains 13 residues. MiXCR, applied by TCRdb to the RT-PCR reads, yields one record per CDR3 protein. The sample carries some 500,000 distinct CDR3 sequences, 10% to 15% recorded once. This clonotype was detected only a few times. Its antigen is not identified. Sequenced here: PBMCs from blood, sampled around seven weeks after vaccination. The chain joins TRBV14 to TRBJ2-5; D is undetermined. The origin of this receptor is a man aged 50 to 60 who received an inactivated influenza vaccine. CDR3 residues: CASSQGRVSTQYF. CDR3 nucleotide sequence: TGTGCCAGCAGCCAAGGCCGGGTGTCTACCCAGTACTTC.